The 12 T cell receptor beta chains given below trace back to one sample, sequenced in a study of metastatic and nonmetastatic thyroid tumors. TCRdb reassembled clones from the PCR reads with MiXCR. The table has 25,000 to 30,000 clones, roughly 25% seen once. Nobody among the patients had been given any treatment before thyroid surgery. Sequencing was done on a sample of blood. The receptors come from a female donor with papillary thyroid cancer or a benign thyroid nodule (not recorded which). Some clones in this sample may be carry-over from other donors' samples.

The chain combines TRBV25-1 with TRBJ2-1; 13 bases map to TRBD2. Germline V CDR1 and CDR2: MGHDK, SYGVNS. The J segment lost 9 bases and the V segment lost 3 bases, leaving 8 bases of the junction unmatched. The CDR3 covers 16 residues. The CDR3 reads CASSDLGTSGMGEQFF. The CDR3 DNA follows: TGTGCCAGCAGTGATCTTGGGACTAGCGGGATGGGTGAGCAGTTCTTC. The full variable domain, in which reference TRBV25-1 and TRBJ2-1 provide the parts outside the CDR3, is EADIYQTPRYLVIGTGKKITLECSQTMGHDKMYWYQQDPGMELHLIHYSYGVNSTEKGDLSSESTVSRIRTEHFPLTLESARPSHTSQYLCASSDLGTSGMGEQFFGPGTRLTVL.

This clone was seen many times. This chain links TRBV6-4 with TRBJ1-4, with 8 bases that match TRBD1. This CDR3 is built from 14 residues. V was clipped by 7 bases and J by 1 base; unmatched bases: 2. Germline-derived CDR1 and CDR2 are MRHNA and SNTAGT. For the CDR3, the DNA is TGTGCCAGCAACGGACAGGGAACTAATGAAAAACTGTTTTTT. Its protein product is CASNGQGTNEKLFF.

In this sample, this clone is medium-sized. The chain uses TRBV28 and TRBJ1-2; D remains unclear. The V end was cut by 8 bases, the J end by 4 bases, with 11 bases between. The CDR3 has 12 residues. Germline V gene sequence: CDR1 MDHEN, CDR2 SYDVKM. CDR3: CASGPATYGYTF. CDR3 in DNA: TGTGCCAGCGGGCCAGCTACCTATGGCTACACCTTC.

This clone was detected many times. The CDR3 bases are TGTGCCAGCAGCTTGGTGGCGGGGATGAACACTGAAGCTTTCTTT. It yields the protein CASSLVAGMNTEAFF. The rearrangement uses TRBV5-6 and TRBJ1-1; no definite D call. Trimming left V 0 bases short and J 0 bases short, with 9 bases between. CDR1 SGHDT and CDR2 YYEEEE come from the germline V gene. The CDR3 is 15 amino acids.

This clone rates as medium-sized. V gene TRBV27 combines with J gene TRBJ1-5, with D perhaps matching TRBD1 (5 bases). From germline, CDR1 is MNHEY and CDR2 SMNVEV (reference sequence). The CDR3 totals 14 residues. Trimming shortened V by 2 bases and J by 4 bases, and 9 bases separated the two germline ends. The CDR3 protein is CASSLAWGNQPQHF. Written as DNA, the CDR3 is TGTGCCAGCAGTTTAGCTTGGGGGAATCAGCCCCAGCATTTT.

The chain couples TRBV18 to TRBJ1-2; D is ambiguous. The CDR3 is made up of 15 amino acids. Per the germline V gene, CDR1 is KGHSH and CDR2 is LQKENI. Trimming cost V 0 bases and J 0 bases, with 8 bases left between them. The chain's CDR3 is CASSPPSQSNYGYTF. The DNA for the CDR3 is TGTGCCAGCTCACCACCGTCCCAATCTAACTATGGCTACACCTTC.

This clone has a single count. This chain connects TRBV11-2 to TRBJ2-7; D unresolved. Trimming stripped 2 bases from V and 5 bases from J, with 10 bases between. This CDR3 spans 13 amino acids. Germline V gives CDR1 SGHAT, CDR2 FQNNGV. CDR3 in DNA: TGTGCCAGCAGCTTATCCCTTTGTGACGAGCAGTACTTC. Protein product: CASSLSLCDEQYF.

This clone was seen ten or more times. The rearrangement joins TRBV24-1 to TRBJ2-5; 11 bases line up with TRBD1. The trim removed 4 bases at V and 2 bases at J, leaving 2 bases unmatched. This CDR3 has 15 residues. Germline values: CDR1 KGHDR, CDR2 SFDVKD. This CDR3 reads CATSEGTGGQETQYF. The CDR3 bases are TGTGCCACCAGTGAGGGGACAGGGGGACAAGAGACCCAGTACTTC.

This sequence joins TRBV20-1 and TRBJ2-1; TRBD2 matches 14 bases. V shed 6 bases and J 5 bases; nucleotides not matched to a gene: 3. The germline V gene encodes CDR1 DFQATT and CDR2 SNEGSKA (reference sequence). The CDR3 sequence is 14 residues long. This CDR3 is CSAGTSGSHNEQFF. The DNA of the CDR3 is TGCAGTGCCGGGACTAGCGGGAGTCACAATGAGCAGTTCTTC.

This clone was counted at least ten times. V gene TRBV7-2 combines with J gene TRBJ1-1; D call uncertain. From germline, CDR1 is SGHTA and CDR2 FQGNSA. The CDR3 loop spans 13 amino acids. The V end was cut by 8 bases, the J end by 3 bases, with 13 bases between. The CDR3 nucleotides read TGTGCCAGCCTAGTTCTTCTCGACACTGAAGCTTTCTTT. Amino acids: CASLVLLDTEAFF.

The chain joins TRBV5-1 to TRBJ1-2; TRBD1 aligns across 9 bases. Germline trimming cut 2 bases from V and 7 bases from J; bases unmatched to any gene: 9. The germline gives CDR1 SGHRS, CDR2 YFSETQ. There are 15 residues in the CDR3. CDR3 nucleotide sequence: TGCGCCAGCAGCTTAACAGGGGGCGCATCTTCTGGCTACACCTTC. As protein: CASSLTGGASSGYTF.

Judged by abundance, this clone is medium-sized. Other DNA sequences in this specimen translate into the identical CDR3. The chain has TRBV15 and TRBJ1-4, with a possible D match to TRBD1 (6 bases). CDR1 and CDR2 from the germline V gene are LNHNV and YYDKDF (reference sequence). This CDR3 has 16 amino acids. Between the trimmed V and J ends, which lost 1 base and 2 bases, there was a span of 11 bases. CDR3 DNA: TGTGCCACCAGCAGAGCCACTGGACAGACTAATGAAAAACTGTTTTTT. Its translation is CATSRATGQTNEKLFF.